This T cell receptor (beta chain) derives from a study of blood T cell repertoires in COVID-19 (dated by TCRdb to the early 2020s). About the full investigation: Collaborator samples came from the United States, Italy and Spain and covered acute and convalescent phases of COVID-19. The material from the prospective study consisted of cDNA or gDNA derived from T cells, B-cell-depleted T cells, or PBMCs. Deeply sampled blood TCRbeta repertoires from subjects exposed to, actively infected with, or recovered from COVID-19 were included in the dataset. The repertoires were made available in a free public database intended to serve as a resource for research on the immune response to SARS-CoV-2. Samples came from the ongoing ImmuneRACE study (first 160 participants) plus 1,254 subjects from 6 global collaborators. The sample metadata nearly always contained a de-identified subject ID, COVID-19 status, age in years and sex. Where available, HLA class I and class II types were obtained from metadata supplied by the sample provider rather than from assay-based typing. What the study reported, not specific to this receptor: Clinical and demographic metadata were provided uncurated, with the amount varying by source and participant.

Note on this clone: The antigen this receptor binds is unknown. No qualities accompany the bases; no much larger clone lies one base away.

Whole blood was collected in K2EDTA tubes by collaborating institutions according to the institutions' own protocols. For TCRbeta analysis, collaborators shipped samples as frozen whole blood, isolated PBMCs, or DNA extracted from either of those sample types. Reading the germline V gene gives CDR1 SGHAT and CDR2 FQNNGV. The junction carries 16 bases between V and J, which are trimmed by 4 bases and 1 base respectively. The CDR3 spans 16 residues, from the cysteine through the phenylalanine. The entry retains the CDR3 DNA only, 48 bases that are in frame from base 1. TCRbeta CDR3 regions were amplified from genomic DNA by means of the immunoSEQ Assay, a bias-controlled multiplex PCR. The authors' analysis ran thus. The number of nucleated cells in each sample was estimated by amplification of reference gene primers within the assay. To quantify the absolute abundance of each unique TCRbeta CDR3 rearrangement, sequence reads were collapsed and filtered. Productive Simpson clonality was computed per sample as the square root of Simpson's diversity index over productive rearrangements. Here the immuneACCESS table is served through TCRdb, limited to in-frame sequences with V and J called. Missing clones are a known gap in these copies; in checked studies unresolved V genes cover under half, and the rest lacks a known reason. The V and J calls and clone size come from that table; D and trimming were worked out from the DNA. The sample data list about 480,000 clones, and about 89% of these were observed just once. Jointly, the top ten make up around 4.5% of the sample.

The TCR comes from a woman aged 25 to 39 with acute or convalescent COVID-19. The sequence links TRBV11-2 to TRBJ2-5; matching of 6 bases hints at TRBD2 as the D gene. The specimen was peripheral blood. For the CDR3, the sequence is CASSSPPGLLQETQYF. The DNA sequence is as follows: TGTGCCAGCAGCTCTCCTCCGGGACTGCTCCAAGAGACCCAGTACTTC.